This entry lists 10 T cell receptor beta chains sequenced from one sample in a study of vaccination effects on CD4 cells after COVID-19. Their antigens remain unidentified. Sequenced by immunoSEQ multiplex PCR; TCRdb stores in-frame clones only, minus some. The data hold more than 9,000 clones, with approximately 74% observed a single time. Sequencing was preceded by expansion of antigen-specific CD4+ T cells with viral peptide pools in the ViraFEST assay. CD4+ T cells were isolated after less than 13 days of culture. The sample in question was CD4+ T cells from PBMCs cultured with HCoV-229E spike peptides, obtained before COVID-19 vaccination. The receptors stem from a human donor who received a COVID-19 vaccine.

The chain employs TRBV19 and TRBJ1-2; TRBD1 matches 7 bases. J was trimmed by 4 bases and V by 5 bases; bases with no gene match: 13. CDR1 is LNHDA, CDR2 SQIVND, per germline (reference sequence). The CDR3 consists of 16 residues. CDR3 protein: CASSSHRGVKGYGYTF. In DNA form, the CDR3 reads TGTGCCAGTAGTTCACACAGGGGCGTCAAAGGCTATGGCTACACCTTC.

The CDR3 DNA reads as TGCGCCAGCAGCCAAGATAACAGGGGTAATTCACCCCTCCACTTT. Translating gives CASSQDNRGNSPLHF. This chain uses TRBV4-3 with TRBJ1-6; 7 positions agree with TRBD1. The CDR3 is 15 residues long. J gave up 6 bases and V 0 bases, and 2 bases lay outside the gene matches. Germline CDR1 and CDR2: LGHNA and YSLEER.

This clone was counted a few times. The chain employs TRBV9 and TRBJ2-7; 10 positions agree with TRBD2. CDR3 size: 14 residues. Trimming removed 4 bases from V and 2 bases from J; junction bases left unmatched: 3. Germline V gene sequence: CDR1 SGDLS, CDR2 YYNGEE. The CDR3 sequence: CASSKLAGTYEQYF. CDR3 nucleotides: TGTGCCAGCAGCAAACTAGCGGGAACCTACGAGCAGTACTTC.

The DNA of the CDR3 is TGTGCCATCAGTGAGCGAAGCCTTAAGGGCTACGAGCAGTACTTC. The encoded protein is CAISERSLKGYEQYF. This chain links TRBV10-3 with TRBJ2-7; no clear D. Germline loops: CDR1 ENHRY, CDR2 SYGVKD. This CDR3 has 15 residues. Between the trimmed V and J ends, which lost 2 bases and 3 bases, there was a span of 14 bases.

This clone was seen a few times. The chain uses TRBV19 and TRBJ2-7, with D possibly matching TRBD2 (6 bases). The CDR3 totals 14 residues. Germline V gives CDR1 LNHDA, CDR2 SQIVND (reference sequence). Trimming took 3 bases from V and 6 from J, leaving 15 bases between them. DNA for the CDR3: TGTGCCAGTAGTATCATGGAGGGGTCAGGCGAGCAGTACTTC. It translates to CASSIMEGSGEQYF.

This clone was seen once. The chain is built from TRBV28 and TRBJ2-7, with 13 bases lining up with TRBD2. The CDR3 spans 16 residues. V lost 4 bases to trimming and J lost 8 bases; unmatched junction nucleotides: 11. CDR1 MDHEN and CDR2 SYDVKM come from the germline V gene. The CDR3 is CASSSARTSGSMQQYF. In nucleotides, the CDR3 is TGTGCCAGCAGTTCAGCTCGGACTAGCGGGAGTATGCAGCAGTACTTC. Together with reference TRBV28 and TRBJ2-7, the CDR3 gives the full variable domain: DVKVTQSSRYLVKRTGEKVFLECVQDMDHENMFWYRQDPGLGLRLIYFSYDVKMKEKGDIPEGYSVSREKKERFSLILESASTNQTSMYLCASSSARTSGSMQQYFGPGTRLTVT.

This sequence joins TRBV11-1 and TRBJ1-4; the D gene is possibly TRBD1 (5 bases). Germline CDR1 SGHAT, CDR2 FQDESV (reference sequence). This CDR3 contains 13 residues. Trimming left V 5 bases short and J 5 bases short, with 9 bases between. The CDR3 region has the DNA TGTGCCAGCAGCAACCGGGACAATGAAAAACTGTTTTTT. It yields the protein CASSNRDNEKLFF.

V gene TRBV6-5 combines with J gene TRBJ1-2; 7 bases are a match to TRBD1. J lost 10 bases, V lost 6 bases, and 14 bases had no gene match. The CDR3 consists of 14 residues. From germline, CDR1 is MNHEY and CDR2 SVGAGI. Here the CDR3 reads CASSRTGFPWFYTF. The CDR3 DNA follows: TGTGCCAGCAGCCGGACAGGTTTTCCCTGGTTCTACACCTTC.

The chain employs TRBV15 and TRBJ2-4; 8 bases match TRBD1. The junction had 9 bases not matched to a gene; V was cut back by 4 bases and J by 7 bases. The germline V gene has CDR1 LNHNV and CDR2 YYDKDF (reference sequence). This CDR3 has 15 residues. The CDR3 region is CATSTRQGSNNIQYF. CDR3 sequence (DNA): TGTGCCACCAGCACCAGACAGGGGAGCAATAACATTCAGTACTTC.

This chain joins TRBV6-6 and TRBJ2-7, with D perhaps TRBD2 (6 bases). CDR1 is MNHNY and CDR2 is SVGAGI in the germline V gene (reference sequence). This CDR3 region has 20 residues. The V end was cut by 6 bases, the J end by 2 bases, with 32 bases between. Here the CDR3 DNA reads TGTGCCAGCAGCGTATCGCCACGTGAAGCGGGCTTTCGAGTGACCTACGAGCAGTACTTC. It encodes CASSVSPREAGFRVTYEQYF.